A single sample is the source of the 31 T cell receptor beta chains below, sequenced in a study of cytomegalovirus exposure and HLA in healthy donors. Vbeta (60) and Jbeta (13) primers were used in the PCR. The assay was immunoSEQ multiplex PCR, and TCRdb's table has in-frame clones only and misses some. The sample yields some 120,000 clones, around 80% seen once. Sequenced input: PBMCs. These receptors all stem from a human donor in good health.

The chain recombines TRBV6-5 with TRBJ2-7, with D perhaps matching TRBD2 (5 bases). The CDR3 runs to 13 residues. V lost 4 bases and J 9 bases, leaving 16 bases between the germline ends. The germline V gene encodes CDR1 MNHEY and CDR2 SVGAGI. CDR3 in amino acids: CASSSLALPLQYF. CDR3 nucleotide sequence: TGTGCCAGCAGTTCGCTAGCCCTGCCGTTGCAGTACTTC.

This clone was picked up a small number of times. The J gene is TRBJ2-1, the V gene TRBV5-4, with D perhaps TRBD1 (6 bases). Germline loops: CDR1 SGHNT, CDR2 YYREEE (reference sequence). V was shortened by 0 bases and J by 1 base, with 8 bases between the two germline ends. This CDR3 is 15 amino acids long. This chain's CDR3 is CASSLVGGSYNEQFF. CDR3 DNA: TGTGCCAGCAGCTTGGTAGGGGGATCCTACAATGAGCAGTTCTTC.

The chain employs TRBV9 and TRBJ1-2; possibly TRBD1 for D (6 bases). There are 16 residues in the CDR3. CDR1 is SGDLS, CDR2 YYNGEE, per germline. The V gene lost 2 bases and the J gene lost 4 bases, with 18 bases spanning the gap. CDR3: CASSVDGWTDTYGYTF. The CDR3 nucleotides are TGTGCCAGCAGCGTGGACGGGTGGACAGACACCTATGGCTACACCTTC.

The chain couples TRBV6-1 to TRBJ2-7, with a tentative D call TRBD1 (5 bases). With 4 bases removed from V and 3 bases from J, the gap between germline ends came to 10 bases. The germline V gene encodes CDR1 MNHNS and CDR2 SASEGT. The CDR3 is 13 residues long. CDR3 nucleotides: TGTGCCAGCAGTGTCCTGGGGCACTACGAGCAGTACTTC. Encoded protein: CASSVLGHYEQYF.

The chain joins TRBV23-1 to TRBJ1-3; D is perhaps TRBD1 (5 bases). Being an ORF, TRBV23-1 has a function that is uncertain. Trimming left V 7 bases short and J 2 bases short, with 12 bases between. The CDR3 runs 14 residues. The CDR3 loop is CASIFRVAGNTIYF. The CDR3 DNA reads TGCGCCAGCATTTTCAGGGTAGCTGGAAACACCATATATTTT.

The gene calls are TRBV7-2 and TRBJ2-3; D is possibly TRBD1 (5 bases). The germline CDR1 and CDR2 sequences are SGHTA and FQGNSA. This CDR3 is 15 amino acids long. The germline V and J ends were trimmed by 5 bases and 5 bases, with 17 bases remaining between them. CDR3 DNA sequence: TGTGCCAGCAGCATTTCGGCCCAGCAGGGAGATACGCAGTATTTT. Residues: CASSISAQQGDTQYF.

The chain is built from TRBV27 and TRBJ2-7; 9 positions match TRBD2. Germline CDR1 reads MNHEY; CDR2 reads SMNVEV (reference sequence). The ends lost 5 bases at V and 4 bases at J; junction bases unmatched: 9. CDR3 size: 15 residues. This CDR3 reads CASSPTASGDYEQYF. The DNA of the CDR3 is TGTGCCAGCAGTCCTACCGCTAGCGGGGATTACGAGCAGTACTTC.

This clone was observed a few times. The chain employs TRBV7-6 and TRBJ2-6, with 8 bases aligning to TRBD2. The CDR3 contains 18 residues. V gave up 0 bases and J gave up 0 bases; unmatched junction bases: 4. Germline V gives CDR1 SGHVS, CDR2 FNYEAQ. The CDR3 sequence is CASSLAAGGTSGANVLTF. CDR3 coding DNA: TGTGCCAGCAGCTTAGCTGCGGGGGGTACCTCTGGGGCCAACGTCCTGACTTTC.

This clone was detected only once. The V call is TRBV11-2, the J call TRBJ1-2; D call uncertain. Germline assignment: CDR1 SGHAT and CDR2 FQNNGV. Trimming pared 4 bases from V and 8 bases from J, leaving 14 bases between. This CDR3 is 13 amino acids long. The CDR3 bases are TGTGCCAGCAGCTCGATAGGAGGAGGCGGCTACACCTTC. The encoded protein is CASSSIGGGGYTF.

This clone has only a few counts. V gene TRBV6-6 combines with J gene TRBJ2-2; tentative D call: TRBD2 (5 bases). The V end lost 6 bases, the J end lost 7 bases, and 21 bases lay between the germline ends. The CDR3 spans 16 residues. Germline V gene sequence: CDR1 MNHNY, CDR2 SVGAGI (reference sequence). In DNA, the CDR3 is TGTGCCAGCAGCTTACTCCCTAGTAGCGAAGGCGGGGAGCTGTTTTTT. Translated, it gives CASSLLPSSEGGELFF.

The genes are TRBV27 and TRBJ2-5; 7 nucleotides agree with TRBD1. The CDR3 extends over 13 amino acids. V dropped 6 bases and J dropped 5; count of bases not matched to a gene: 6. Germline V gene sequence: CDR1 MNHEY, CDR2 SMNVEV (reference sequence). The CDR3 DNA is TGTGCCAGCAGAGACAGGGTGATGGAGACCCAGTACTTC. Its translation is CASRDRVMETQYF.

The chain employs TRBV6-1 and TRBJ2-7, with TRBD1 matching 8 bases. Trimming removed 5 bases from V and 1 base from J; junction bases left unmatched: 7. Germline lookup yields CDR1 MNHNS and CDR2 SASEGT. This CDR3 is 15 amino acids long. The CDR3: CASSWGQVGSYEQYF. For the CDR3, the DNA is TGTGCCAGCAGTTGGGGACAGGTTGGGTCCTACGAGCAGTACTTC.

V is TRBV7-9 and J is TRBJ1-5; a possible D gene is TRBD1 (5 bases). Between the trimmed V and J ends, which lost 0 bases and 7 bases, there was a span of 7 bases. CDR1 is SEHNR, CDR2 FQNEAQ, per germline (reference sequence). The CDR3 runs to 13 residues. DNA of the CDR3: TGTGCCAGCAGCTTAGCGCGGGGGCAGCCCCAGCATTTT. Encoded protein: CASSLARGQPQHF. The complete variable domain, with remaining parts taken from reference TRBV7-9 and TRBJ1-5, reads DTGVSQNPRHKITKRGQNVTFRCDPISEHNRLYWYRQTLGQGPEFLTYFQNEAQLEKSRLLSDRFSAERPKGSFSTLEIQRTEQGDSAMYLCASSLARGQPQHFGDGTRLSIL.

This rearrangement joins TRBV5-1 to TRBJ1-2; tentatively, D is TRBD1 (5 bases). The CDR3 has 14 amino acids. Germline V lookup: CDR1 SGHRS, CDR2 YFSETQ. The V end was cut by 4 bases, the J end by 3 bases, with 13 bases between. CDR3 bases: TGCGCCAGCAGCCCGGGCGGGGGGGACTATGGCTACACCTTC. It translates to CASSPGGGDYGYTF.

This clone was picked up a small number of times. The rearrangement joins TRBV4-1 to TRBJ1-3; the match to TRBD1 covers 9 bases. With V trimmed by 4 bases and J by 0 bases, 4 bases remained unmatched. The CDR3 totals 16 residues. Germline CDR1 MGHRA, CDR2 YSYEKL. The CDR3 here is CASSPLTGGSGNTIYF. For the CDR3, the DNA is TGCGCCAGCAGCCCCTTGACAGGGGGCTCTGGAAACACCATATATTTT.

The chain links TRBV19 to TRBJ1-2; D might be TRBD1 (5 bases). The CDR3 totals 15 residues. Germline-derived CDR1 and CDR2 are LNHDA and SQIVND (reference sequence). The V and J ends lost 7 bases and 2 bases respectively, with 17 bases between them. The CDR3, as DNA: TGTGCCAGTAACCCCCTGAGCGGGGCGAACTATGGCTACACCTTC. Residues: CASNPLSGANYGYTF.

V gene TRBV19 combines with J gene TRBJ2-3, with a possible D match to TRBD2 (5 bases). V was cut by 7 bases and J by 3 bases, with 11 bases left in between. CDR3 length equals 13 residues. Per germline, CDR1 LNHDA and CDR2 SQIVND (reference sequence). The chain's CDR3 is CASTGEGTDTQYF. CDR3 coding DNA: TGTGCCAGTACCGGGGAAGGAACAGATACGCAGTATTTT.

The chain joins TRBV10-3 to TRBJ1-2; possibly TRBD1 for D (5 bases). Trimming stripped 7 bases from V and 6 bases from J, with 12 bases between. CDR1 and CDR2 (germline): ENHRY, SYGVKD. The CDR3 runs to 12 residues. The CDR3 loop reads CAIKQETDGYTF. The CDR3 coding sequence is TGTGCCATCAAGCAGGAGACAGATGGCTACACCTTC.

The CDR3 is CASLKTGTDRLGAFF. Here the CDR3 DNA reads TGCGCCAGTCTAAAAACCGGGACAGACCGACTGGGAGCTTTCTTT. The rearrangement links TRBV10-2 to TRBJ1-1, with 7 bases that match TRBD1. From germline, CDR1 is WSHSY and CDR2 SAAADI. The CDR3 runs 15 residues. With 9 bases clipped from V and 10 bases from J, the junction kept 20 bases outside the gene matches.

This CDR3 is CATARGGQGEQFF. In DNA, the CDR3 is TGTGCCACCGCGCGGGGGGGGCAGGGTGAGCAGTTCTTC. The V gene is TRBV7-2, the J gene TRBJ2-1; 9 bases align to TRBD2. Germline V gives CDR1 SGHTA, CDR2 FQGNSA. The CDR3 consists of 13 residues. J gave up 9 bases and V 10 bases, and 10 bases lay outside the gene matches. The complete variable domain, with remaining parts taken from reference TRBV7-2 and TRBJ2-1, reads GAGVSQSPSNKVTEKGKDVELRCDPISGHTALYWYRQSLGQGLEFLIYFQGNSAPDKSGLPSDRFSAERTGGSVSTLTIQRTQQEDSAVYLCATARGGQGEQFFGPGTRLTVL.

The chain is built from TRBV2 and TRBJ2-7; 12 bases are a match to TRBD2. Per germline, CDR1 SNHLY and CDR2 FYNNEI. This CDR3 has 14 amino acids. With V trimmed by 3 bases and J by 7 bases, 4 bases remained unmatched. CDR3 residues: CASSELAGGREQYF. The CDR3 nucleotides are TGTGCCAGCAGTGAGCTAGCGGGGGGGCGAGAGCAGTACTTC.

The genes are TRBV7-9 and TRBJ2-7, with unresolved D. The CDR3 is 14 amino acids. CDR1 and CDR2 (germline): SEHNR, FQNEAQ (reference sequence). Trimming shortened V by 4 bases and J by 0 bases, and 10 bases separated the two germline ends. Here the CDR3 DNA reads TGTGCCAGCAGCTCCCTGGCTCTCTCCTACGAGCAGTACTTC. It translates to CASSSLALSYEQYF.

The V gene is TRBV11-2, the J gene TRBJ1-2; TRBD1 matches 7 bases. In germline, CDR1 is SGHAT, CDR2 FQNNGV. This CDR3 comprises 13 residues. V shed 1 base, J shed 6 bases, and the junction held 2 bases outside the gene matches. CDR3 in DNA: TGTGCCAGCAGCTTAGGGACAGGACATGGCTACACCTTC. Translated: CASSLGTGHGYTF.

V is TRBV15 and J is TRBJ2-6, with 7 nucleotides matching TRBD2. After removal of 0 bases from V and 1 base from J, the junction contained 3 bases not matched to a gene. This CDR3 is built from 17 residues. Germline V gives CDR1 LNHNV, CDR2 YYDKDF (reference sequence). The CDR3 sequence is CATSREGGVSGANVLTF. The CDR3 DNA is TGTGCCACCAGCAGAGAGGGGGGGGTATCTGGGGCCAACGTCCTGACTTTC.

The J gene is TRBJ1-2, the V gene TRBV5-6; possible D gene TRBD1, 5 bases. There are 13 residues in the CDR3. Trimming shortened V by 0 bases and J by 3 bases, and 6 bases separated the two germline ends. CDR1 SGHDT and CDR2 YYEEEE come from the germline V gene. CDR3: CASSLVGDYGYTF. In DNA form, the CDR3 reads TGTGCCAGCAGCTTGGTAGGGGACTATGGCTACACCTTC. Variable domain in full (rest from reference TRBV5-6 and TRBJ1-2): DAGVTQSPTHLIKTRGQQVTLRCSPKSGHDTVSWYQQALGQGPQFIFQYYEEEERQRGNFPDRFSGHQFPNYSSELNVNALLLGDSALYLCASSLVGDYGYTFGSGTRLTVV.

This chain joins TRBV7-6 and TRBJ2-5; 11 bases fit TRBD2. V was clipped by 6 bases and J by 1 base; unmatched bases: 13. Germline V CDR1 and CDR2: SGHVS, FNYEAQ. CDR3 size: 18 residues. CDR3 sequence: CASRKRLAGGPTQETQYF. The CDR3 DNA reads as TGTGCCAGCAGAAAGCGTCTAGCGGGGGGCCCCACCCAAGAGACCCAGTACTTC.

This chain uses TRBV5-1 with TRBJ2-2, with D perhaps matching TRBD1 (6 bases). The CDR3 has 13 residues. Trimming removed 4 bases at V and 6 bases at J, with 10 bases between. Per germline, CDR1 SGHRS and CDR2 YFSETQ. CDR3 DNA sequence: TGCGCCAGCAGCCCAGGGGCGGCCGGGGAGCTGTTTTTT. Encoded protein: CASSPGAAGELFF.

The V gene is TRBV5-1, the J gene TRBJ2-7; unclear D gene. Germline V gene sequence: CDR1 SGHRS, CDR2 YFSETQ. CDR3 length: 12 residues. Trimming stripped 1 base from V and 5 bases from J, with 7 bases between. This chain's CDR3 is CASSLTTDEQYF. The CDR3 DNA is TGCGCCAGCAGCTTGACCACAGACGAGCAGTACTTC.

The V gene is TRBV5-1, the J gene TRBJ1-1; 7 bases agree with TRBD1. CDR3 length: 18 residues. Germline loops: CDR1 SGHRS, CDR2 YFSETQ. V was clipped by 5 bases and J by 3 bases; unmatched bases: 19. The CDR3 region is CASSLYPQTGLRDTEAFF. The CDR3 DNA sequence: TGCGCCAGCAGTCTGTATCCCCAGACAGGGCTTAGGGACACTGAAGCTTTCTTT.

The chain has TRBV12-2 and TRBJ2-1; the table's D call TRBD1 went unverified against the DNA. TRBV12-2 is designated a pseudogene. This CDR3 spans 16 amino acids. The CDR3 DNA reads as TGTGCAAGTCGCTTATACCCCCGGCCAGGGGCCTCCAATTGGTTCTTC. Encoded protein: CASRLYPRPGASNWFF.

The chain combines TRBV10-3 with TRBJ1-3; 7 bases match TRBD1. This CDR3 spans 13 amino acids. Germline CDR1 ENHRY, CDR2 SYGVKD. J gave up 0 bases and V 10 bases, and 3 bases lay outside the gene matches. The CDR3 DNA reads TGTGCCAGCCGGGACAGCTCTGGAAACACCATATATTTT. This encodes CASRDSSGNTIYF.